This T cell receptor beta chain appears in the sequencing data of a study of cytotoxic CD8 clonotypes in ibrutinib-treated CLL. V lost 0 bases, J lost 5 bases, and 12 bases lay in between. The germline gives CDR1 SGHRS, CDR2 YFSETQ. There are 14 residues in the CDR3. The method was immunoSEQ multiplex PCR; TCRdb's version includes in-frame clones alone and lacks a portion of them. The sample includes over 150,000 clones, 70% to 85% seen only once; the top ten take around 2%. Sequenced material: PBMCs, taken after 12 months of ibrutinib treatment. This chain uses TRBV5-1 with TRBJ2-7; tentative D call: TRBD2 (5 bases). The TCR originated in a human donor with chronic lymphocytic leukemia. CDR3 sequence reads: CASSLGAGPNEQYF. The DNA of the CDR3 is TGCGCCAGCAGCTTGGGTGCGGGCCCCAACGAGCAGTACTTC. Using reference TRBV5-1 and TRBJ2-7 for the parts outside the CDR3, the full variable domain is KAGVTQTPRYLIKTRGQQVTLSCSPISGHRSVSWYQQTPGQGLQFLFEYFSETQRNKGNFPGRFSGRQFSNSRSEMNVSTLELGDSALYLCASSLGAGPNEQYFGPGTRLTVT.